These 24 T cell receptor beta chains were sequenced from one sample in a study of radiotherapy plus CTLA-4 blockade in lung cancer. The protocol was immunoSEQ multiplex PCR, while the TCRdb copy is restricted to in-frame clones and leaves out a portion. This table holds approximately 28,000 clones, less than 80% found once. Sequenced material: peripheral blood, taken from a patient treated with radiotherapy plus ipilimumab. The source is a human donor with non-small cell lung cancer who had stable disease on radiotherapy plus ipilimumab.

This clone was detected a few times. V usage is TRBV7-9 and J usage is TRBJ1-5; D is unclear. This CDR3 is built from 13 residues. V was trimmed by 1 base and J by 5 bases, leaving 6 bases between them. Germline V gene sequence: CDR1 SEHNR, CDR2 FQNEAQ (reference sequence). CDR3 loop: CASSLGYDQPQHF. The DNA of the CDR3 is TGTGCCAGCAGCTTAGGTTACGATCAGCCCCAGCATTTT.

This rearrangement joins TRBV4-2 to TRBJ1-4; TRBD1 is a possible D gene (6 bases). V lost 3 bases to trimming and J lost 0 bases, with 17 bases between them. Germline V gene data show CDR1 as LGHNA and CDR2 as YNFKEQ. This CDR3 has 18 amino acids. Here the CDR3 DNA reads TGTGCCAGCAGCCAGCCGACAGGCGCAACTCCAACTAATGAAAAACTGTTTTTT. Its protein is CASSQPTGATPTNEKLFF.

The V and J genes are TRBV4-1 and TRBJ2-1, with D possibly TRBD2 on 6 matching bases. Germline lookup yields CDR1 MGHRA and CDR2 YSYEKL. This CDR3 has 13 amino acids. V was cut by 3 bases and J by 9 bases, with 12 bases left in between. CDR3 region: CASSHPGGLEQFF. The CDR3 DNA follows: TGCGCCAGCAGCCACCCTGGGGGACTTGAGCAGTTCTTC.

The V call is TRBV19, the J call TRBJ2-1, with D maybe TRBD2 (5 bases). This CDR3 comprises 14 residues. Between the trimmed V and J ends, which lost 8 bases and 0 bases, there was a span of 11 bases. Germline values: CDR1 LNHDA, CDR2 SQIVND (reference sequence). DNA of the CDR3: TGTGCCAGTGCGGACTCGAGCTCCTACAATGAGCAGTTCTTC. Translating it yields CASADSSSYNEQFF. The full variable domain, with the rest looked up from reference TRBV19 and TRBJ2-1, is DGGITQSPKYLFRKEGQNVTLSCEQNLNHDAMYWYRQDPGQGLRLIYYSQIVNDFQKGDIAEGYSVSREKKESFPLTVTSAQKNPTAFYLCASADSSSYNEQFFGPGTRLTVL.

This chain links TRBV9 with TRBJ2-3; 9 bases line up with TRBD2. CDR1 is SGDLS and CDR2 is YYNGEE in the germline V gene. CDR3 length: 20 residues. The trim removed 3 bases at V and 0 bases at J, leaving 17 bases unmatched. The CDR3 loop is CASSARYSGTSILSTDTQYF. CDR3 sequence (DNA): TGTGCCAGCAGCGCCCGATATTCCGGGACTAGCATACTAAGCACAGATACGCAGTATTTT.

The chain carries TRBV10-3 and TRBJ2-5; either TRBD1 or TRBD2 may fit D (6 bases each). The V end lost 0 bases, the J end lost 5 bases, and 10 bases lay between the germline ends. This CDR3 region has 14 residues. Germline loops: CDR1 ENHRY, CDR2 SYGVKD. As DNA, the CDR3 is TGTGCCATCAGTGAGTCGGAGGGGGACGAGACCCAGTACTTC. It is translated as CAISESEGDETQYF.

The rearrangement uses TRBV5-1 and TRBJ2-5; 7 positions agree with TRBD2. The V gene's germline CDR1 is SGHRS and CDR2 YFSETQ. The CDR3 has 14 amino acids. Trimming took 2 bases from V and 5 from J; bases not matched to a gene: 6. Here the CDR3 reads CASSFSQAGETQYF. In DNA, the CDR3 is TGCGCCAGCAGCTTCTCGCAAGCGGGGGAGACCCAGTACTTC.

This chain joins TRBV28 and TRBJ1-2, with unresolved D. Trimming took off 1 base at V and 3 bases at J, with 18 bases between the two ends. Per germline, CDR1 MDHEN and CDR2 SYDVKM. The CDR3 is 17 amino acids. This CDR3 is CASSLYEWLAQHYGYTF. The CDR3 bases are TGTGCCAGCAGTTTATATGAGTGGTTGGCCCAGCACTATGGCTACACCTTC.

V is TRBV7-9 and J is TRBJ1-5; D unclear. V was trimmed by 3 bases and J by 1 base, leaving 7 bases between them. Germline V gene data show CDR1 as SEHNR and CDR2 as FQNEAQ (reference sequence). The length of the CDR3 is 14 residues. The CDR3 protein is CASSFGPSNQPQHF. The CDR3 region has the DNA TGTGCCAGCAGCTTCGGACCGAGCAATCAGCCCCAGCATTTT.

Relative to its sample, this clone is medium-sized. CDR3 in DNA: TGTGCCAGCAGTGACGTAGGCAGAACTTTTGGGGCCAACGTCCTGACTTTC. This codes for CASSDVGRTFGANVLTF. The chain is built from TRBV2 and TRBJ2-6, with D unresolved. This CDR3 is built from 17 residues. CDR1 is SNHLY, CDR2 FYNNEI, per germline. The ends were cut back, 3 bases at V and 3 bases at J, with 15 bases in the middle.

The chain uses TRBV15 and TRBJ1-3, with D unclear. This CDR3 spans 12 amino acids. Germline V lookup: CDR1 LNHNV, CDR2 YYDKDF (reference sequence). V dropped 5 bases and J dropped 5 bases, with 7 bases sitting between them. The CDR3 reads CATSRERNTIYF. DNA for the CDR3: TGTGCCACCAGCCGCGAACGAAACACCATATATTTT.

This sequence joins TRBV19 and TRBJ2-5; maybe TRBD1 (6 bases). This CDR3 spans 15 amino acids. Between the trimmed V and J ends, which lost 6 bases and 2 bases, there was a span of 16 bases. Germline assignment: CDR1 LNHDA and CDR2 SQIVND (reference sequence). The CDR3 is CASSTQGHRQETQYF. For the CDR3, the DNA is TGTGCCAGTAGCACCCAGGGACATCGTCAAGAGACCCAGTACTTC.

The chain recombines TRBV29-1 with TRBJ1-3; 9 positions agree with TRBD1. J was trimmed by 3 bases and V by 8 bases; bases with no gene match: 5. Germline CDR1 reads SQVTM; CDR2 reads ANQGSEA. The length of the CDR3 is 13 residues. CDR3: CSTRQGGGNTIYF. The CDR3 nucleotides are TGCAGCACCCGACAGGGGGGTGGAAACACCATATATTTT.

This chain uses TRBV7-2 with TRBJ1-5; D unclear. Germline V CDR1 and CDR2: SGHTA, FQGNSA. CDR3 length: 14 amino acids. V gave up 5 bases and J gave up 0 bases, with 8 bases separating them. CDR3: CASSAGYSNQPQHF. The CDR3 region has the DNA TGTGCCAGCAGCGCGGGTTATAGCAATCAGCCCCAGCATTTT.

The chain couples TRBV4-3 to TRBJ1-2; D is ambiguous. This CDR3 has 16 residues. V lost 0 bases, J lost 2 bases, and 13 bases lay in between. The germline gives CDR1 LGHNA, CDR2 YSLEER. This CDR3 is CASSQEDRVGNYGYTF. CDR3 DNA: TGCGCCAGCAGCCAAGAAGACCGCGTGGGGAACTATGGCTACACCTTC.

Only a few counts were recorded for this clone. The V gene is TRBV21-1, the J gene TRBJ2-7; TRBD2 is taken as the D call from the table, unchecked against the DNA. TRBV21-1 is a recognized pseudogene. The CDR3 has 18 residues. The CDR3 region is CASSKGLCGKVSSYEQYV. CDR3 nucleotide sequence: TGTGCCAGCAGCAAAGGACTTTGCGGTAAGGTCAGCTCCTACGAGCAGTACGTC.

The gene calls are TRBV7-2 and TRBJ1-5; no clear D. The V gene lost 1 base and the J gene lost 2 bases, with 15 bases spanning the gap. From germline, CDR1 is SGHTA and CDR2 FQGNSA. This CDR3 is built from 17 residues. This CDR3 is CASSLVPGGLGNQPQHF. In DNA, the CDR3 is TGTGCCAGCAGCTTAGTCCCGGGAGGATTGGGCAATCAGCCCCAGCATTTT.

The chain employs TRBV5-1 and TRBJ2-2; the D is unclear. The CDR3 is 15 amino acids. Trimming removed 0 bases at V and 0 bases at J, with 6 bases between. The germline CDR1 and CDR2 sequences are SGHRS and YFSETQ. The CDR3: CASSLAVSNTGELFF. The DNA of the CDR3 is TGCGCCAGCAGCTTGGCGGTGTCGAACACCGGGGAGCTGTTTTTT.

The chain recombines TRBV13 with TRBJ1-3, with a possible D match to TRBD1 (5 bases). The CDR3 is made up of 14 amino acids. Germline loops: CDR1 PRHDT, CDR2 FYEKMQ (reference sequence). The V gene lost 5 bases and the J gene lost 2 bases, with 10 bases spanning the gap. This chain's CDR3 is CASSVQGAGNTIYF. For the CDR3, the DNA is TGTGCCAGCAGCGTCCAGGGTGCTGGAAACACCATATATTTT.

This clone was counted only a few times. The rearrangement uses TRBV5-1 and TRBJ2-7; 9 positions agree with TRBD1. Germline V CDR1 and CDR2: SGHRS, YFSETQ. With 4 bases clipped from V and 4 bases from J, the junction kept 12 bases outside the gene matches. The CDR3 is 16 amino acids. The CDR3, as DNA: TGCGCCAGCAGCCCATGTTCACAGGGGGCATCATACGAGCAGTACGTC. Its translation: CASSPCSQGASYEQYV.

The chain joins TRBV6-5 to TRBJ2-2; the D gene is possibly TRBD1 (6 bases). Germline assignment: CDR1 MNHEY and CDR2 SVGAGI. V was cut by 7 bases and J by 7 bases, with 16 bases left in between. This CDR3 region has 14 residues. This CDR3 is CASNGRGPDGELFF. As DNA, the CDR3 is TGTGCCAGCAATGGCAGGGGACCGGACGGGGAGCTGTTTTTT.

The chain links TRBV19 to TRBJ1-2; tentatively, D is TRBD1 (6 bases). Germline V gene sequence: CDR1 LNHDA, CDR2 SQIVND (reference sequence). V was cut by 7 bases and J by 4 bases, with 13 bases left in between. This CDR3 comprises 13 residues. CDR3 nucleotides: TGTGCCAGTATTAAAGGGGACACCTATGGCTACACCTTC. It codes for CASIKGDTYGYTF.

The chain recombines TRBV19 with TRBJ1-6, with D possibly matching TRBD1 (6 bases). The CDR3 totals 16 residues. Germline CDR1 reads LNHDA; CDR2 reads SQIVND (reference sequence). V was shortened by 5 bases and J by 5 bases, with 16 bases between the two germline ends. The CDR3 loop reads CASSSTTGANNSPLHF. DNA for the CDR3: TGTGCCAGTAGTTCTACGACAGGAGCGAATAATTCACCCCTCCACTTT.

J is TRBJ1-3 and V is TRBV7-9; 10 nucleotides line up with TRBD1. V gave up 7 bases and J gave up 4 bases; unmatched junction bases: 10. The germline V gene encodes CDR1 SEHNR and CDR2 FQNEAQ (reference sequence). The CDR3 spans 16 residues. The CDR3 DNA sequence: TGTGCCAGCAACCCGGGACAGGGGCTCTCCGGAAACACCATATATTTT. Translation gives CASNPGQGLSGNTIYF.